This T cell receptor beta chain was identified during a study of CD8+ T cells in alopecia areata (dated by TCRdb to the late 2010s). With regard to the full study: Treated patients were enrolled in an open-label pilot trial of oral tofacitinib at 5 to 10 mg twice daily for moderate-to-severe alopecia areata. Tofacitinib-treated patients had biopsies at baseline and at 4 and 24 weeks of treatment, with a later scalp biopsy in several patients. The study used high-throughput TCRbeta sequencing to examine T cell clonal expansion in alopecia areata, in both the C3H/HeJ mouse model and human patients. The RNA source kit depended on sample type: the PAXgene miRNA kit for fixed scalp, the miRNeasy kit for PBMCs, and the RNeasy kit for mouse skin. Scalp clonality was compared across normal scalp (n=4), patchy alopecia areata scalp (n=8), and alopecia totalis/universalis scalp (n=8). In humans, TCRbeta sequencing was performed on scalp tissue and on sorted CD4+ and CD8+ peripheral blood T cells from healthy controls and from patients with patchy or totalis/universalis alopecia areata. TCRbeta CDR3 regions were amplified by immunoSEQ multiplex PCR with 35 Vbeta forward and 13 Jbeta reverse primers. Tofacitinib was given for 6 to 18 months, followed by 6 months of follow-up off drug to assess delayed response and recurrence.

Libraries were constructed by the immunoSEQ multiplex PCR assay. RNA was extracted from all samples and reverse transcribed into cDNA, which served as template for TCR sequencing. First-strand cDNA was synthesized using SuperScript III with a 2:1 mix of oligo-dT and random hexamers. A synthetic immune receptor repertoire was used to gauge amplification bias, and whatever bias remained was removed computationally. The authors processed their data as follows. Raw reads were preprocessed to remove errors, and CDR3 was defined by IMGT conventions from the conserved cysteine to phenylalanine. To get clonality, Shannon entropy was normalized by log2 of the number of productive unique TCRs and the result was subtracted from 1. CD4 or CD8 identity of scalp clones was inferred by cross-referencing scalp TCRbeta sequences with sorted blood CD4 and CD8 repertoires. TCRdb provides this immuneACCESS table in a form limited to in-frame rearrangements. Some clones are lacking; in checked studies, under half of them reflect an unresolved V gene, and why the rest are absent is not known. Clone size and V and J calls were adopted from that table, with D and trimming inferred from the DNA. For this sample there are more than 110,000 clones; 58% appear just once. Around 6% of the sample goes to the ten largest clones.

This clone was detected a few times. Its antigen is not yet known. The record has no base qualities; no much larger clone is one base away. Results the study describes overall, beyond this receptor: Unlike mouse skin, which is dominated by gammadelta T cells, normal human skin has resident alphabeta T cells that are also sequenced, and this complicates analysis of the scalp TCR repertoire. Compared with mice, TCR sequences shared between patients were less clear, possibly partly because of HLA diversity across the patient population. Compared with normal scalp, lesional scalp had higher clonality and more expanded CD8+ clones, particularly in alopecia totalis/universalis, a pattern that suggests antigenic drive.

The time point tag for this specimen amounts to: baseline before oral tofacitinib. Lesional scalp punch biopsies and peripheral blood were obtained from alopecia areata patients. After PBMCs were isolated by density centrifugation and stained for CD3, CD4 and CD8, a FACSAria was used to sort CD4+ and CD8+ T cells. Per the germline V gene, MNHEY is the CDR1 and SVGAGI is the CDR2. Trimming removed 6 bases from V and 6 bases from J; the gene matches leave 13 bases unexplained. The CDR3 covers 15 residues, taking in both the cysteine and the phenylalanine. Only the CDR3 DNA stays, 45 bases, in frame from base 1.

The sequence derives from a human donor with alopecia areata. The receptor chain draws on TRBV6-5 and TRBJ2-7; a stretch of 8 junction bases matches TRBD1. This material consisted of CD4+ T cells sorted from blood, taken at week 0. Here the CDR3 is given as CASSSGWQGAGEQYF. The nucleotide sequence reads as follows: TGTGCCAGCAGCTCCGGGTGGCAGGGGGCTGGCGAGCAGTACTTC.